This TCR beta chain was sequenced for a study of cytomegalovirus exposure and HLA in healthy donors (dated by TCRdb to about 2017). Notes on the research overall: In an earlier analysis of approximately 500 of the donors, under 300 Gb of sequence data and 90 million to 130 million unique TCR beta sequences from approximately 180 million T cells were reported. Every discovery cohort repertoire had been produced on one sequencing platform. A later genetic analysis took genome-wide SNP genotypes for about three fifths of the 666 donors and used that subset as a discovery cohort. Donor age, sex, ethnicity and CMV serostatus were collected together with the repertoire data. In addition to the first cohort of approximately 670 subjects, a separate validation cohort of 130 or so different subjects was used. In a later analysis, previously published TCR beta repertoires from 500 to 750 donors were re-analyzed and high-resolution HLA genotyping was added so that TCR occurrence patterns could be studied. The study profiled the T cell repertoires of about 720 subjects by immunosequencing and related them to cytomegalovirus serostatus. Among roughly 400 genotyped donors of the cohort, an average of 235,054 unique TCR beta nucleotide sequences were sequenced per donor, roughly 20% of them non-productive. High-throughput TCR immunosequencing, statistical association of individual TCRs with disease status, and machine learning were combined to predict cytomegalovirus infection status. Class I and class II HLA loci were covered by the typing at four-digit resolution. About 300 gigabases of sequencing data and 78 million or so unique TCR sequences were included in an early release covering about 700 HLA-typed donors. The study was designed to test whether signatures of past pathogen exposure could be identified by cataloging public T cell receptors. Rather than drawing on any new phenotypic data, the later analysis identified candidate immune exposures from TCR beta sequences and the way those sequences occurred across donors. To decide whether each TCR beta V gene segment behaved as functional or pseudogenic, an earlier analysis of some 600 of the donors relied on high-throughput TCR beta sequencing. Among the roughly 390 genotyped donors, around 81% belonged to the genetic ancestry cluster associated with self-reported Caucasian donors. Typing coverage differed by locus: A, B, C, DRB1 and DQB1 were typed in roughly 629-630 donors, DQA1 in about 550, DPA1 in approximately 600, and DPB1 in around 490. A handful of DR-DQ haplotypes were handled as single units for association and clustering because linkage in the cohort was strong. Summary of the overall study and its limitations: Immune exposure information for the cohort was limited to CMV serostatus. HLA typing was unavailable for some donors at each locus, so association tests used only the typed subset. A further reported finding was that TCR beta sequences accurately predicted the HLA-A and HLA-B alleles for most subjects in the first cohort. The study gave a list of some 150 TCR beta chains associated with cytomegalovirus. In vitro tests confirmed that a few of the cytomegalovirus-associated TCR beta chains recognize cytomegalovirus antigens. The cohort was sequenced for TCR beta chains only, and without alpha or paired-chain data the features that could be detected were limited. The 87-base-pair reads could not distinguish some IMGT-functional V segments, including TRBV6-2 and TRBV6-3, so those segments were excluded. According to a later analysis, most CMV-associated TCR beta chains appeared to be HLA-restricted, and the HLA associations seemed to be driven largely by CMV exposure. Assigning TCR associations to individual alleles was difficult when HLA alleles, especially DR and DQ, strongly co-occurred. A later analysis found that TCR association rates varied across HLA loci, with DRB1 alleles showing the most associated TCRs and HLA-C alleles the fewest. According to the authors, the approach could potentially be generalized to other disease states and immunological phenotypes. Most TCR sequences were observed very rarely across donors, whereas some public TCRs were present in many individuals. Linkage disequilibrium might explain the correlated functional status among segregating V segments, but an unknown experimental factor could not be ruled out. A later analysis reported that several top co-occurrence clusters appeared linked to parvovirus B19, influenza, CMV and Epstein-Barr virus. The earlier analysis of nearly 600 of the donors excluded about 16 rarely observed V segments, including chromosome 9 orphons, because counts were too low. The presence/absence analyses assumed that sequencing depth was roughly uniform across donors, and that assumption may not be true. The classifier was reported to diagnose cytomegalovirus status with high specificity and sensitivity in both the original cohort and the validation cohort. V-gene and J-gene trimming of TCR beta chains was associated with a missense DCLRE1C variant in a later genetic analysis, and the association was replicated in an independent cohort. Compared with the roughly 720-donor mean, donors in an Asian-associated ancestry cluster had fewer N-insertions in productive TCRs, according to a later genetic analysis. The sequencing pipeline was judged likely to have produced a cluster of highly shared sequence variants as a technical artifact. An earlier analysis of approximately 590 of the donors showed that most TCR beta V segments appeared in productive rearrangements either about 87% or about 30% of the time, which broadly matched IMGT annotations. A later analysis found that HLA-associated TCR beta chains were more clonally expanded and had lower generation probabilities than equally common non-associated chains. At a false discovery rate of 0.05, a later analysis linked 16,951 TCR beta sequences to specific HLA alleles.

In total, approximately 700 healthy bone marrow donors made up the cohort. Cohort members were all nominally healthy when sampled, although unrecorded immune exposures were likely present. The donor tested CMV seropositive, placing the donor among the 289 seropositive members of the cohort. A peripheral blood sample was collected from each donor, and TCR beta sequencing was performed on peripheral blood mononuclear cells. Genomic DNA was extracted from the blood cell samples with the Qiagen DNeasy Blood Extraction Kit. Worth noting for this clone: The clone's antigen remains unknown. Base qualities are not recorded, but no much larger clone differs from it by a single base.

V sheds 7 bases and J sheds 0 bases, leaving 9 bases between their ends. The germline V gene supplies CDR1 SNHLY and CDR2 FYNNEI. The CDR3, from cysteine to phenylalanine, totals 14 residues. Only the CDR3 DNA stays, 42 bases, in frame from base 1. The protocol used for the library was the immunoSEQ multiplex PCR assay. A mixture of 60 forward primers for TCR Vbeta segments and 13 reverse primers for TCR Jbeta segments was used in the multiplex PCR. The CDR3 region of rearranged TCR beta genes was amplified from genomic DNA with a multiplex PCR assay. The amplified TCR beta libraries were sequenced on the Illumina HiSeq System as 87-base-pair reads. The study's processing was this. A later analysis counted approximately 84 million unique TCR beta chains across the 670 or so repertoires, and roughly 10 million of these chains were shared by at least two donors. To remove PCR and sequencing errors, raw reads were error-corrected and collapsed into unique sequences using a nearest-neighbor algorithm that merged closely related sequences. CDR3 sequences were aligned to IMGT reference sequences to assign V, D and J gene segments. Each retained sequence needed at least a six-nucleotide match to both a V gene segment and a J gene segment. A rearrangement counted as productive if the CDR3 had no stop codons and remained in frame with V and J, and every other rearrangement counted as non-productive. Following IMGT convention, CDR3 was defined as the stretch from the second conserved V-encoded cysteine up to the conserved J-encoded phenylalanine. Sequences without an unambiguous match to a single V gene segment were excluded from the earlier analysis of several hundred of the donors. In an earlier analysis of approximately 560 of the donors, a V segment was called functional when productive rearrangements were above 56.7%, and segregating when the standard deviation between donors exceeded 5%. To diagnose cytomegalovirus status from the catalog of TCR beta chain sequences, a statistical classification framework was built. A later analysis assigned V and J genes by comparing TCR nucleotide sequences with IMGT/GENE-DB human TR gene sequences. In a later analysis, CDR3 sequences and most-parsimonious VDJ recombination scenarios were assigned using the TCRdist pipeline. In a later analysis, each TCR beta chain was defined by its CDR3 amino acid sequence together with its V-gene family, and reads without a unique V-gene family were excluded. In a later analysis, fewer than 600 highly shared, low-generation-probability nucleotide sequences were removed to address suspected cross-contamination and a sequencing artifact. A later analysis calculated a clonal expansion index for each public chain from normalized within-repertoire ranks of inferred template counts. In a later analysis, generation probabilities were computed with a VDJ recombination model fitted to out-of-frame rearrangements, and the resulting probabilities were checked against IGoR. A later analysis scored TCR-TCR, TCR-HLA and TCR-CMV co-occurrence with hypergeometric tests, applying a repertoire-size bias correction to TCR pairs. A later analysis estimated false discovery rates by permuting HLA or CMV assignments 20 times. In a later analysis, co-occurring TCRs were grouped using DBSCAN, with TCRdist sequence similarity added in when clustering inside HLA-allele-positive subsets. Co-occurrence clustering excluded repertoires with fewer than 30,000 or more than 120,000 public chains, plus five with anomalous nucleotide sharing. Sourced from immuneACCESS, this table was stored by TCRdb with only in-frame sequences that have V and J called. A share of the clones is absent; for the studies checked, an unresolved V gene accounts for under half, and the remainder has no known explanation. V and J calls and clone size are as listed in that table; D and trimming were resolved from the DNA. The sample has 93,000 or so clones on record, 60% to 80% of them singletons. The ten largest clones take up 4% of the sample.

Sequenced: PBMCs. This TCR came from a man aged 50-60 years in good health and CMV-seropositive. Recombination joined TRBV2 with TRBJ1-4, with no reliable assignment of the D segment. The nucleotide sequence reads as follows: TGTGCCAGCATGGCGGAAGCAACTAATGAAAAACTGTTTTTT. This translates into CASMAEATNEKLFF.